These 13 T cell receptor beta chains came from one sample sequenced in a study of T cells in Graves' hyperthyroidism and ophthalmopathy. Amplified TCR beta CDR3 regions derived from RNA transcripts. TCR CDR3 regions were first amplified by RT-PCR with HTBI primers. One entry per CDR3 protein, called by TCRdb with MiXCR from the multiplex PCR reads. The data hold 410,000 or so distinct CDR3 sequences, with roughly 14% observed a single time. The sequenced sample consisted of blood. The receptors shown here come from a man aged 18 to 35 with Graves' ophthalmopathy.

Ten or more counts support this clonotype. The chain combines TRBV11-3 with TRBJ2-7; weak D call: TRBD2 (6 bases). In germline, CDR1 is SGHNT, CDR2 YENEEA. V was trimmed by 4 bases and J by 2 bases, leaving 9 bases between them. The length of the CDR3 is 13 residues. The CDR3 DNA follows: TGTGCCAGCAGCTCGGGGGTAACCTACGAGCAGTACTTC. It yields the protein CASSSGVTYEQYF.

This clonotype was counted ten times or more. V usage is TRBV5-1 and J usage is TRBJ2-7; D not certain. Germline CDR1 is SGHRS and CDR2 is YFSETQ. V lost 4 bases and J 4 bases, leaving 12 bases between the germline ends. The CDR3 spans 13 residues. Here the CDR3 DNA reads TGCGCCAGCAGCCCACTATCCCAATACGAGCAGTACTTC. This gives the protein CASSPLSQYEQYF.

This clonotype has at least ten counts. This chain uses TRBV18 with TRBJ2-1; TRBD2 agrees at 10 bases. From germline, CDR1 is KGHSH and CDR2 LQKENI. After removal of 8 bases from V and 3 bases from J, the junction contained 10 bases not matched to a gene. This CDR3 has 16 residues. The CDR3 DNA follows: TGTGCCAGCCCCCTGTCCGAGCGGGAGGGCTACAATGAGCAGTTCTTC. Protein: CASPLSEREGYNEQFF.

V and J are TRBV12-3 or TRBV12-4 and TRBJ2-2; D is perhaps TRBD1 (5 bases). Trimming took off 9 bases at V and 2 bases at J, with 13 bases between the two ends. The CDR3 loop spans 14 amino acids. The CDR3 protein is CASLTRVNTGELFF. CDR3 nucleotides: TGTGCCAGTCTGACCAGGGTAAACACCGGGGAGCTGTTTTTT.

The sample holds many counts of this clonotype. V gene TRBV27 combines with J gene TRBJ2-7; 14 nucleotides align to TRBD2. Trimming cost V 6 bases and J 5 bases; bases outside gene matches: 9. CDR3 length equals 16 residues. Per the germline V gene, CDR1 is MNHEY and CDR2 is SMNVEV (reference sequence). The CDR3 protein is CASSRLAGGPMHEQYF. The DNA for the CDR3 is TGTGCCAGCAGCCGACTAGCGGGAGGGCCAATGCACGAGCAGTACTTC.

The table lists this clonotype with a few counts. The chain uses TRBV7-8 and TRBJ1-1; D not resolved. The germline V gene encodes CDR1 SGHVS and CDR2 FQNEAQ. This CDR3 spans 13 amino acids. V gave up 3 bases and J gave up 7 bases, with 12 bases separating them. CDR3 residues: CASSFQSLVEAFF. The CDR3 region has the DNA TGTGCCAGCAGCTTTCAGTCTTTGGTTGAAGCTTTCTTT.

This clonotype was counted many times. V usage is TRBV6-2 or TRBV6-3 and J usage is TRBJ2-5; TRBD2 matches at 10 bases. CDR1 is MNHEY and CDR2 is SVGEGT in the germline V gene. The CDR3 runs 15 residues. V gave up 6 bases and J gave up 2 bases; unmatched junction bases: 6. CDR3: CASSPLLAGQETQYF. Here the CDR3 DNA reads TGTGCCAGCAGCCCCCTACTAGCGGGGCAAGAGACCCAGTACTTC.

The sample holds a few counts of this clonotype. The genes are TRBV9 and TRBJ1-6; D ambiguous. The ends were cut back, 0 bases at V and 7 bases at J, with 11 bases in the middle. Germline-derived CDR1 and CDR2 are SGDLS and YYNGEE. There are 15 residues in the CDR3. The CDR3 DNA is TGTGCCAGCAGCGTAGAGGACTTACTGAATTCACCCCTCCACTTT. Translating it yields CASSVEDLLNSPLHF.

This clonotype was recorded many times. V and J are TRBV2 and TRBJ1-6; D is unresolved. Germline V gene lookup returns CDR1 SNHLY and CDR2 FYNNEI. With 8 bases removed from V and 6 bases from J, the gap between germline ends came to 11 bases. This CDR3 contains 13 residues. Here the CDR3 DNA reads TGTGCCAGCCGCCTGGACGGTAATTCACCCCTCCACTTT. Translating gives CASRLDGNSPLHF.

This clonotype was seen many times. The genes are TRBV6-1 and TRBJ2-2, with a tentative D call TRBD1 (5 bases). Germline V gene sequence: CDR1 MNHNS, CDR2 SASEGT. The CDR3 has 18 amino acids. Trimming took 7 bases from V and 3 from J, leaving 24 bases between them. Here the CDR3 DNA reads TGTGCCAGCACTCCTTCACTTTGGACATTCAAGGACACCGGGGAGCTGTTTTTT. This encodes CASTPSLWTFKDTGELFF.

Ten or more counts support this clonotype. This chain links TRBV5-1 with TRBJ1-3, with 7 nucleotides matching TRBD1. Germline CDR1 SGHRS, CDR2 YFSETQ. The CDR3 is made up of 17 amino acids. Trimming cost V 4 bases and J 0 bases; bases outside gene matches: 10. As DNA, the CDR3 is TGCGCCAGCAGCCTACGGACAGGATCGAGCTCTGGAAACACCATATATTTT. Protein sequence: CASSLRTGSSSGNTIYF. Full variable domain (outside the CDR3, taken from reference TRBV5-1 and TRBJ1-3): KAGVTQTPRYLIKTRGQQVTLSCSPISGHRSVSWYQQTPGQGLQFLFEYFSETQRNKGNFPGRFSGRQFSNSRSEMNVSTLELGDSALYLCASSLRTGSSSGNTIYFGEGSWLTVV.

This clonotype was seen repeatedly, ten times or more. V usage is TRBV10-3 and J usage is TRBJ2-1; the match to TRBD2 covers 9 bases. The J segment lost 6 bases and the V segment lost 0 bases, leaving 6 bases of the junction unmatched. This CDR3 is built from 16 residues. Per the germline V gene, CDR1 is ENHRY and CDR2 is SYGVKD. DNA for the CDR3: TGTGCCATCAGTGAGTCGGCTAGCGGGACCTCCAATGAGCAGTTCTTC. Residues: CAISESASGTSNEQFF.

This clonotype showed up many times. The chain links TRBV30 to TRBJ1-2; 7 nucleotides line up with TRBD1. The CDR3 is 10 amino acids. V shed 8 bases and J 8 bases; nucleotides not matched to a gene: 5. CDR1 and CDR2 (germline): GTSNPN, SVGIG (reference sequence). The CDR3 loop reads CAGTVGGYTF. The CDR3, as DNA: TGTGCCGGGACAGTGGGGGGCTACACCTTC.